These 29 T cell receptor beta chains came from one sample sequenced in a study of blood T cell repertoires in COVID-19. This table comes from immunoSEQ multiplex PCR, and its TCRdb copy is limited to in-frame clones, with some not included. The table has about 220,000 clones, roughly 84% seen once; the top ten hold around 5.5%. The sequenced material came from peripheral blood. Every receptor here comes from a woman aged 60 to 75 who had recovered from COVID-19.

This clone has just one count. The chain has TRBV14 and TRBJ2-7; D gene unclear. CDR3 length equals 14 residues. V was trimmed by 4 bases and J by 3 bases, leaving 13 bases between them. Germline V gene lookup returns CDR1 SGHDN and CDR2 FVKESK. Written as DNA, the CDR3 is TGTGCCAGCAGCCGCCTATCCCCTAACTACGAGCAGTACTTC. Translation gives CASSRLSPNYEQYF.

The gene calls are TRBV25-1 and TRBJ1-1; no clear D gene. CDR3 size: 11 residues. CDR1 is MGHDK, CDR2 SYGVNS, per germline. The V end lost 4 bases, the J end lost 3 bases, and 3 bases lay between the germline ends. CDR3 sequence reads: CASSVYTEAFF. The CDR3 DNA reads TGTGCCAGCAGTGTATACACTGAAGCTTTCTTT.

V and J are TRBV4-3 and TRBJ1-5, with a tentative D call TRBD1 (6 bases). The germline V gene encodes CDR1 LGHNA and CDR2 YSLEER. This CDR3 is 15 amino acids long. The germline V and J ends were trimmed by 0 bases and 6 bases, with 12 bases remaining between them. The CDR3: CASSQDVTGIQPQHF. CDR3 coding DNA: TGCGCCAGCAGCCAAGACGTTACAGGGATTCAGCCCCAGCATTTT.

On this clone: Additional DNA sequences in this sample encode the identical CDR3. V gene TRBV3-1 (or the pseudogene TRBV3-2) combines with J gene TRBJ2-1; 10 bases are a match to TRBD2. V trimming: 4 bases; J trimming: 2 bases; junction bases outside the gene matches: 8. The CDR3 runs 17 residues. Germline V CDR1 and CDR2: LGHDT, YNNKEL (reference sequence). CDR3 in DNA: TGTGCCAGCAGCCGTCACACGAGCGGGGGGGCCTACAATGAGCAGTTCTTC. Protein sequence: CASSRHTSGGAYNEQFF.

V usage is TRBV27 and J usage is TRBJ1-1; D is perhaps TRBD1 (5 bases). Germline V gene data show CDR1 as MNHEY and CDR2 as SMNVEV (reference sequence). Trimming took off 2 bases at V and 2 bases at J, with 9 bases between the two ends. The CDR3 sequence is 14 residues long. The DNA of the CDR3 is TGTGCCAGCAGTTTAGCAGGGACTAACACTGAAGCTTTCTTT. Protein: CASSLAGTNTEAFF.

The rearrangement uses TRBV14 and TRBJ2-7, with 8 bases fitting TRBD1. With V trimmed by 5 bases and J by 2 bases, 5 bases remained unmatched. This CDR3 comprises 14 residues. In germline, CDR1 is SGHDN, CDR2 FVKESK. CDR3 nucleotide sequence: TGTGCCAGCAGCAAGACAGGGGCGACCTACGAGCAGTACTTC. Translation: CASSKTGATYEQYF.

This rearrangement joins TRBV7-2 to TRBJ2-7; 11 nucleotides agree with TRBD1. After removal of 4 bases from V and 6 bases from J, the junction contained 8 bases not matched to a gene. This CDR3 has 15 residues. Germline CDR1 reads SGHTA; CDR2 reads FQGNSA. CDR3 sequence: CASSSLRDRGFEQYF. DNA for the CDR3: TGTGCCAGCAGCTCCCTCCGGGACAGGGGGTTCGAGCAGTACTTC.

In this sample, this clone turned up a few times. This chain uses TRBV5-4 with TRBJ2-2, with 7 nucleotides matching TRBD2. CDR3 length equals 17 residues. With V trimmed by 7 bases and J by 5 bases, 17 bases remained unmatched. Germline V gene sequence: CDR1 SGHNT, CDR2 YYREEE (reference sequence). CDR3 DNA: TGTGCCAGCCGCTGGATAGCGGGTCCCTATAGTACCGGGGAGCTGTTTTTT. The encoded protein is CASRWIAGPYSTGELFF.

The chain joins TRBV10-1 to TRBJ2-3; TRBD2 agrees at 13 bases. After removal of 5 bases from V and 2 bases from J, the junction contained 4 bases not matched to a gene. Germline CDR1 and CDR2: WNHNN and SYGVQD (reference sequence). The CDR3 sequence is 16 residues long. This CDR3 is CASSRLAGGNTDTQYF. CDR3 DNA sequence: TGCGCCAGCAGTCGACTAGCGGGGGGAAACACAGATACGCAGTATTTT.

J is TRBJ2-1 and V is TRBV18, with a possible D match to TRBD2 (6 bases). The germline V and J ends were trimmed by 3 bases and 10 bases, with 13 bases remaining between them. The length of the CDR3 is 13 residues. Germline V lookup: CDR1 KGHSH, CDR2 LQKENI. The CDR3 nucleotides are TGTGCCAGCTCACCGTCCCGGGACTCCGAGCAGTTCTTC. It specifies CASSPSRDSEQFF.

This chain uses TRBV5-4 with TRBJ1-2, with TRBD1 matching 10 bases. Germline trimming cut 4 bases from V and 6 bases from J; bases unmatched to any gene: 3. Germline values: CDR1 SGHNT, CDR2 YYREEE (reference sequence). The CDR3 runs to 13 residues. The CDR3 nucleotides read TGTGCCAGCAGCCGGACAGGGGGTAATGGCTACACCTTC. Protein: CASSRTGGNGYTF.

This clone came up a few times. The CDR3 region is CASSPWTGLDNEQFF. CDR3 in DNA: TGTGCCAGCAGCCCGTGGACAGGGTTGGACAATGAGCAGTTCTTC. The chain couples TRBV5-8 to TRBJ2-1; 8 bases are a match to TRBD1. Trimming at V came to 4 bases and at J to 5 bases, leaving 8 bases not matched to a gene. CDR1 SGHTS and CDR2 YDEGEE come from the germline V gene. The CDR3 contains 15 residues.

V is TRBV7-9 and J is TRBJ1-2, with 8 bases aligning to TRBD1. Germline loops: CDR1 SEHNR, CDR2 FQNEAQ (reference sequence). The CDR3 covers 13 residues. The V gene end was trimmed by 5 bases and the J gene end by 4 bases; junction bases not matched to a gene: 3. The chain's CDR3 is CASSRDRTYGYTF. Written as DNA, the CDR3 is TGTGCCAGCAGCCGGGACAGGACCTATGGCTACACCTTC. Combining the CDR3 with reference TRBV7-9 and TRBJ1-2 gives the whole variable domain DTGVSQNPRHKITKRGQNVTFRCDPISEHNRLYWYRQTLGQGPEFLTYFQNEAQLEKSRLLSDRFSAERPKGSFSTLEIQRTEQGDSAMYLCASSRDRTYGYTFGSGTRLTVV.

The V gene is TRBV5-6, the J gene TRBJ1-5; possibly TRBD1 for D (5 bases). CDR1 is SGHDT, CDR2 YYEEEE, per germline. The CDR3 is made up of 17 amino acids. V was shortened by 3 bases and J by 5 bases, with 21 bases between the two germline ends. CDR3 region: CASSSSSGAAFDQPQHF. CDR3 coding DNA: TGTGCCAGCAGCTCGAGTAGTGGGGCAGCGTTTGATCAGCCCCAGCATTTT.

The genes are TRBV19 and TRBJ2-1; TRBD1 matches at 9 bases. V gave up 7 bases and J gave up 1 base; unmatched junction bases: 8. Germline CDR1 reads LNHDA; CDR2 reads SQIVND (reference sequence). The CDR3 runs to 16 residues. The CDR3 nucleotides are TGTGCCAGTACCCCAGGGACAGGGTGGTCCTACAATGAGCAGTTCTTC. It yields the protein CASTPGTGWSYNEQFF.

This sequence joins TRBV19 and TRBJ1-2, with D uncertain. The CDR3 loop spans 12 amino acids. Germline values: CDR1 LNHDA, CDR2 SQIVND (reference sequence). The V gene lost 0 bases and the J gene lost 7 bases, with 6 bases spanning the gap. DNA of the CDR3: TGTGCCAGTAGTATAGATAGCGGTGGCTACACCTTC. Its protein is CASSIDSGGYTF.

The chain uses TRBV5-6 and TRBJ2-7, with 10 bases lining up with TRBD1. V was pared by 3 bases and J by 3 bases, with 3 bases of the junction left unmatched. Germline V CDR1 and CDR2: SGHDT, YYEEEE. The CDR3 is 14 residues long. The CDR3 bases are TGTGCCAGCAGCTCCCGGGACAGGGGCTACGAGCAGTACTTC. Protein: CASSSRDRGYEQYF.

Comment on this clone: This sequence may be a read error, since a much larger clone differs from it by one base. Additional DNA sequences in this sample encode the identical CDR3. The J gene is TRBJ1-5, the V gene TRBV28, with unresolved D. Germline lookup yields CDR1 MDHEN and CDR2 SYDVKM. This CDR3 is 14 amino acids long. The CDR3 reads CASSWRVEGQPQHF. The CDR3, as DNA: TGTGCCAGTAGTTGGAGGGTGGAGGGACAGCCCCAGCATTTT.

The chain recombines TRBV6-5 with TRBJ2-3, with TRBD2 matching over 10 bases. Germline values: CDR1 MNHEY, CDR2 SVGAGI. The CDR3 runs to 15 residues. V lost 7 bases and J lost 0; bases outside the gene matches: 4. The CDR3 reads CASTSGGPSTDTQYF. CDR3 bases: TGTGCCAGCACTAGCGGGGGCCCTAGCACAGATACGCAGTATTTT.

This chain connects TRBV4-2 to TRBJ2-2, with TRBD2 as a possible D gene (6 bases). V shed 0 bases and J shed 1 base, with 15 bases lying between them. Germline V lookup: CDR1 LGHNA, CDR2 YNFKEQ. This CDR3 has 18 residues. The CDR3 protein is CASSQDMGLARNTGELFF. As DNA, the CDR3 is TGTGCCAGCAGCCAAGATATGGGGCTAGCGCGGAACACCGGGGAGCTGTTTTTT.

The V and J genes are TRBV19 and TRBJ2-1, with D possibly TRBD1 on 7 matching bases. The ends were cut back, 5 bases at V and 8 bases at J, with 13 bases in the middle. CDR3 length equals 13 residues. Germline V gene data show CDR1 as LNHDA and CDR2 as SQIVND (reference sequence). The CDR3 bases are TGTGCCAGTAGTCCTCAGGGGGGCGATGAGCAGTTCTTC. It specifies CASSPQGGDEQFF.

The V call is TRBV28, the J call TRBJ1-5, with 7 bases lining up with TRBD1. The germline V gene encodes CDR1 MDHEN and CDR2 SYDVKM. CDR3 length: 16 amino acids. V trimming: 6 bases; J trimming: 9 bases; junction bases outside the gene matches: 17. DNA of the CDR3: TGTGCCAGCAGCCCCCAGGAAGGGGGCTTACTGTGGCCCCAGCATTTT. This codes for CASSPQEGGLLWPQHF. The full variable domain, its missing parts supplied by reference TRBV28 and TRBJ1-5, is DVKVTQSSRYLVKRTGEKVFLECVQDMDHENMFWYRQDPGLGLRLIYFSYDVKMKEKGDIPEGYSVSREKKERFSLILESASTNQTSMYLCASSPQEGGLLWPQHFGDGTRLSIL.

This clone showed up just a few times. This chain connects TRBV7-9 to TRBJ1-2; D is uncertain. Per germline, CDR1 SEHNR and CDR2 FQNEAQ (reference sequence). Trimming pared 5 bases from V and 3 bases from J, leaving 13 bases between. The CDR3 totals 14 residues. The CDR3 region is CASSRTGVDYGYTF. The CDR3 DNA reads TGTGCCAGCAGCCGAACCGGGGTGGACTATGGCTACACCTTC.

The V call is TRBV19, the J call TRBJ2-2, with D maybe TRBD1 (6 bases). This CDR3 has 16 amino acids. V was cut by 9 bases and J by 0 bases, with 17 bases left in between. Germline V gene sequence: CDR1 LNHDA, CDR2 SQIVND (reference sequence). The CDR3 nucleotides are TGTGCCAGCGCGAAAGGGGACACTTCGAACACCGGGGAGCTGTTTTTT. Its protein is CASAKGDTSNTGELFF.

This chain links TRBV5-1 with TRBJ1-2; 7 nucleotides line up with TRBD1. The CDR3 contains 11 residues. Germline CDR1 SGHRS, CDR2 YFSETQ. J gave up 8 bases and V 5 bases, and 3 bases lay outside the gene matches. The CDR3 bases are TGCGCCAGCAGGCTAGGGGGCGGCTACACCTTC. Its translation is CASRLGGGYTF.

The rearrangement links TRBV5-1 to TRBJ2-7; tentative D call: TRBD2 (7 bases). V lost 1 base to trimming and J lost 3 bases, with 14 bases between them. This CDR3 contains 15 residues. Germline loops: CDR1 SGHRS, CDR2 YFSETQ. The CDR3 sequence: CASSLSGTNNYEQYF. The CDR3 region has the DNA TGCGCCAGCAGCTTGAGCGGGACAAACAACTACGAGCAGTACTTC.

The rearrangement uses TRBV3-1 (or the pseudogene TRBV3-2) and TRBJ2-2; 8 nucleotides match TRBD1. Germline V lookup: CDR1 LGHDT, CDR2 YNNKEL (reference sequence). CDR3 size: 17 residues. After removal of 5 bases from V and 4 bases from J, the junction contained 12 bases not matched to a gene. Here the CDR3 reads CASSSLDRVRSTGELFF. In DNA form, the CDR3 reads TGTGCCAGCAGCTCCCTGGACAGGGTGAGGTCCACCGGGGAGCTGTTTTTT.

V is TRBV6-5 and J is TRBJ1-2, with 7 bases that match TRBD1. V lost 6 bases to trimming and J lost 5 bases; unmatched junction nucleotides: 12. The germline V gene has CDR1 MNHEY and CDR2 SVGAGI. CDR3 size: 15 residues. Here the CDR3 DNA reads TGTGCCAGCAGGCCTCCGGGACAGATTTTTTATGGCTACACCTTC. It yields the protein CASRPPGQIFYGYTF.

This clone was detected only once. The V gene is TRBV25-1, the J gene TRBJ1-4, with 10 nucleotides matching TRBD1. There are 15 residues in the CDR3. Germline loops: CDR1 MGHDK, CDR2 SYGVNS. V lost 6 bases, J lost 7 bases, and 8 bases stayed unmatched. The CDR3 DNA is TGTGCCAGCAGGACAGGGGGCGCCTCTGGTGAAAAACTGTTTTTT. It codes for CASRTGGASGEKLFF.